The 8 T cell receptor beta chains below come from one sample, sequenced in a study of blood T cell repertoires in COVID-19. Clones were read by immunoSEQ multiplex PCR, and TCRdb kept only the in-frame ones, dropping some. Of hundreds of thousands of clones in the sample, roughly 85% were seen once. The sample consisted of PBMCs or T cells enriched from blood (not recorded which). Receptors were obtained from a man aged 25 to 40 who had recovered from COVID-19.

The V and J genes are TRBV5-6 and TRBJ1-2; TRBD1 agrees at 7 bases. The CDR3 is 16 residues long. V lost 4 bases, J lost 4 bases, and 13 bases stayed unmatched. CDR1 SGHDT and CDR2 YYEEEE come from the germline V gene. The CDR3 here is CASSPGGRQGRYGYTF. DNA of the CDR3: TGTGCCAGCAGCCCCGGTGGGAGACAGGGCCGCTATGGCTACACCTTC. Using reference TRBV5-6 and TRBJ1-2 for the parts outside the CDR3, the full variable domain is DAGVTQSPTHLIKTRGQQVTLRCSPKSGHDTVSWYQQALGQGPQFIFQYYEEEERQRGNFPDRFSGHQFPNYSSELNVNALLLGDSALYLCASSPGGRQGRYGYTFGSGTRLTVV.

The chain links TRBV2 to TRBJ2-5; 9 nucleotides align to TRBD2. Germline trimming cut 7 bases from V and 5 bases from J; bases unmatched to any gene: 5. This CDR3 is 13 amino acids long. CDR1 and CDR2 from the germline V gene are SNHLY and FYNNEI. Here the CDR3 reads CASMAGGRETQYF. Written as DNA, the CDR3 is TGTGCCAGCATGGCGGGGGGGCGGGAGACCCAGTACTTC. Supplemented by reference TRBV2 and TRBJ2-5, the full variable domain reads EPEVTQTPSHQVTQMGQEVILRCVPISNHLYFYWYRQILGQKVEFLVSFYNNEISEKSEIFDDQFSVERPDGSNFTLKIRSTKLEDSAMYFCASMAGGRETQYFGPGTRLLVL.

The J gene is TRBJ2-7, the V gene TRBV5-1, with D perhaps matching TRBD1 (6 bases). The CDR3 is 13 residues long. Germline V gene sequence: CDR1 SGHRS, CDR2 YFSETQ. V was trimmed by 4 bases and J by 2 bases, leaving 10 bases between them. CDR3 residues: CASSVRQAYEQYF. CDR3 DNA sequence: TGCGCCAGCAGCGTCAGACAGGCCTACGAGCAGTACTTC. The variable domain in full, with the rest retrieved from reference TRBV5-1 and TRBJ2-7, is KAGVTQTPRYLIKTRGQQVTLSCSPISGHRSVSWYQQTPGQGLQFLFEYFSETQRNKGNFPGRFSGRQFSNSRSEMNVSTLELGDSALYLCASSVRQAYEQYFGPGTRLTVT.

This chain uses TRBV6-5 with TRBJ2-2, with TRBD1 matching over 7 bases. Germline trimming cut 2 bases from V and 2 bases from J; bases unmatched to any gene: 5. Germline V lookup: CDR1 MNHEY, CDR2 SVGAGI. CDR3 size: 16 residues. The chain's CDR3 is CASSYPGQANTGELFF. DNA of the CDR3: TGTGCCAGCAGTTACCCCGGACAGGCCAACACCGGGGAGCTGTTTTTT.

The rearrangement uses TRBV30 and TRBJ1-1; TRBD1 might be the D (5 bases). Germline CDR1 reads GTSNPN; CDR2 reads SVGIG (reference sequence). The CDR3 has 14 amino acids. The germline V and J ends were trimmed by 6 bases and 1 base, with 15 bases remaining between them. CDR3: CACPAGHRNTEAFF. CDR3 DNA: TGTGCCTGCCCGGCGGGGCATCGGAACACTGAAGCTTTCTTT.

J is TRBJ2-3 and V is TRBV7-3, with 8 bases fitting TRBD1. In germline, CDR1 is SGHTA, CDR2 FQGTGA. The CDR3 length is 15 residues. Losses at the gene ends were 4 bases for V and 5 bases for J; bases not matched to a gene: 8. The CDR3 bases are TGTGCCAGCAGCTCCTCAGGGGGCGCGGGAGATACGCAGTATTTT. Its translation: CASSSSGGAGDTQYF.

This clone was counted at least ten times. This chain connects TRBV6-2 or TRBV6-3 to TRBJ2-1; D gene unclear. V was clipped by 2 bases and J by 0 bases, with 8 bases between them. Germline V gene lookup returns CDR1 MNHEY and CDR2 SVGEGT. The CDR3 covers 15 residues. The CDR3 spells CASSYELSSYNEQFF. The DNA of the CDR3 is TGTGCCAGCAGTTACGAACTGAGCTCCTACAATGAGCAGTTCTTC.

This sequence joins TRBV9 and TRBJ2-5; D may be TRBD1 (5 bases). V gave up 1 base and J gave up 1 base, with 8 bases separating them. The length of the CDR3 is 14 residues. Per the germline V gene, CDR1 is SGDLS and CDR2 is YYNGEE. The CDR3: CASSVNTGQETQYF. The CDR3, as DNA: TGTGCCAGCAGCGTAAACACAGGCCAAGAGACCCAGTACTTC.